Detailed here is one T cell receptor (beta chain). No antigen is known for it. Germline V gene sequence: CDR1 MNHNS, CDR2 SASEGT. There are 14 residues in the CDR3. Trimming stripped 7 bases from V and 1 base from J, with 13 bases between. Libraries were prepared by immunoSEQ multiplex PCR; TCRdb keeps only in-frame clonotypes and omits some of them. The sample lists roughly 1 million clones, 65% to 80% occurring once. The data are from a study of shared clonotypes between healthy human individuals. Study-wide results and caveats: Clonotype sharing across several donors was observed for about 5.2% of naive CD4 clonotypes. Tissues were not sampled, only blood, and their repertoires likely differ.

Sequenced: memory CD4+ T cells sorted from blood. Regarding subset: CD45RA-negative fraction. The TCR originated in a man aged 18 to 29 in good health. The V gene is TRBV6-1, the J gene TRBJ1-1, with D uncertain. CDR3 nucleotide sequence: TGTGCCAGCACCCAAAAGGAGGGGAACACTGAAGCTTTCTTT. Protein: CASTQKEGNTEAFF.